The clone carrying this T cell receptor beta chain was found a few times. The target antigen is unknown. The CDR3 spans 15 residues. V lost 0 bases, J lost 4 bases, and 11 bases lay in between. CDR1 is MNHEY, CDR2 SVGAGI, per germline. The data were obtained in a study of OX40 agonist ivuxolimab in advanced cancers. TCRdb keeps only in-frame clones here, not all; method: immunoSEQ multiplex PCR. Of around 61,000 clones listed, roughly 82% are singletons. Cycle 7 day 1, cycle 4 day 1, and baseline were the timepoints at which blood was sampled. Study-wide results and caveats: At 0.1 to 3.0 mg/kg and by week 6, clonal expansion occurred in CD4+ and CD8+ blood T cells.

Here the sequenced sample was CD4+ or CD8+ T cells sorted from blood, taken in a trial of the OX40 agonist ivuxolimab. The rearrangement links TRBV6-5 to TRBJ2-3; D may be TRBD2 (6 bases). This TCR derives from an adult with an advanced solid tumor such as melanoma, head and neck, liver or kidney cancer. The CDR3 here is CASSYSWDLSDTQYF. The CDR3 region has the DNA TGTGCCAGCAGTTACTCATGGGACTTGTCAGATACGCAGTATTTT.